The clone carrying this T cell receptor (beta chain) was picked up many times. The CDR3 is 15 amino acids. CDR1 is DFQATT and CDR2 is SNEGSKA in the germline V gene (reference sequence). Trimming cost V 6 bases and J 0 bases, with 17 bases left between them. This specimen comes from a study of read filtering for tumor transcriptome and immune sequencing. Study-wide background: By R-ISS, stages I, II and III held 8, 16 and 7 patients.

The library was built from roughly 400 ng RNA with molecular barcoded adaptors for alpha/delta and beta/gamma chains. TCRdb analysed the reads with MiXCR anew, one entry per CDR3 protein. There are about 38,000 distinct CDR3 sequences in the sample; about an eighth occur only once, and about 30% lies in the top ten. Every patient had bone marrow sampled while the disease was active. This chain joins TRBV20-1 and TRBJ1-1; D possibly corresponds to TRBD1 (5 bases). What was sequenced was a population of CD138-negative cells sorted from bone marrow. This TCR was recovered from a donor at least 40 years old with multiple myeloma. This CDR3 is CSAFTWGEVNTEAFF. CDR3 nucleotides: TGCAGTGCATTTACGTGGGGGGAGGTGAACACTGAAGCTTTCTTT.